Shown below are 29 T cell receptor beta chains from a single sample sequenced in a study of monozygotic twins with inflammatory bowel disease. Reprocessing the 5' RACE reads, TCRdb reports a single entry for every CDR3 protein and omits DNA. This listing includes some 160,000 distinct CDR3 sequences. The sequenced sample was blood. These receptors were taken from a human donor with ulcerative colitis or Crohn's disease, or a healthy co-twin of an affected twin (not recorded which).

The chain employs TRBV10-3 and TRBJ1-1; without DNA, the TCRdb call of TRBD1 cannot be checked. The CDR3 totals 11 residues. CDR1 and CDR2 from the germline V gene are ENHRY and SYGVKD. This CDR3 reads CAIKGDTEAFF.

The rearrangement uses TRBV9 and TRBJ1-5; TCRdb's assignment of TRBD1 cannot be checked, as there is no DNA. CDR1 SGDLS and CDR2 YYNGEE come from the germline V gene. The CDR3 is 14 residues long. Here the CDR3 reads CASSAPGAYQPQHF.

The CDR3 is CASRRGRSYNSPLHF. The rearrangement uses TRBV19 and TRBJ1-6; the TRBD1 assignment by TCRdb is unverifiable without DNA. Germline V gene lookup returns CDR1 LNHDA and CDR2 SQIVND (reference sequence). The CDR3 consists of 15 residues.

The chain has TRBV20-1 and TRBJ2-5; TCRdb lists TRBD2, though no DNA is available to test this call. The CDR3 totals 16 residues. CDR1 is DFQATT, CDR2 SNEGSKA, per germline (reference sequence). The CDR3 is CSARPPRASFQETQYF.

The chain employs TRBV5-1 and TRBJ2-3. Germline CDR1 is SGHRS and CDR2 is YFSETQ. The CDR3 runs to 15 residues. The CDR3 loop reads CASRMTRSSTDTQYF.

V and J are TRBV5-4 and TRBJ1-2. Germline V lookup: CDR1 SGHNT, CDR2 YYREEE (reference sequence). CDR3 length equals 12 residues. Here the CDR3 reads CASSLENYGYTF.

The CDR3 loop reads CASSHRDGWANVLTF. This chain connects TRBV7-9 to TRBJ2-6; absent DNA, TCRdb's TRBD1 call cannot be checked. The CDR3 is made up of 15 amino acids. Germline V gives CDR1 SEHNR, CDR2 FQNEAQ (reference sequence).

V gene TRBV10-3 combines with J gene TRBJ2-3. The germline CDR1 and CDR2 sequences are ENHRY and SYGVKD. There are 16 residues in the CDR3. The CDR3 sequence is CAISYTKGLLQDTQYF.

The V call is TRBV12-3 or TRBV12-4, the J call TRBJ1-5; as DNA is missing, the TRBD1 call by TCRdb cannot be tested. The CDR3 sequence is 15 residues long. CDR3 loop: CASSLAGASNQPQHF.

The V gene is TRBV12-3 or TRBV12-4, the J gene TRBJ1-2; TCRdb gives TRBD1 as the D gene, but with no DNA this cannot be confirmed. CDR3 length equals 13 residues. The CDR3 region is CASSIRDRGGYTF.

This chain joins TRBV6-2 or TRBV6-3 and TRBJ2-2. Germline V CDR1 and CDR2: MNHEY, SVGEGT. The CDR3 has 15 amino acids. This chain's CDR3 is CASSYGSTDTGELFF.

The rearrangement uses TRBV7-6 and TRBJ2-3; TCRdb gives TRBD2 as the D gene, but with no DNA this cannot be confirmed. The CDR3 spans 15 residues. Germline V gene data show CDR1 as SGHVS and CDR2 as FNYEAQ. The chain's CDR3 is CASSQTSVRSDTQYF.

The chain has TRBV7-2 and TRBJ1-6; checking the TCRdb D call of TRBD1 is not possible without DNA. Germline CDR1 SGHTA, CDR2 FQGNSA. The CDR3 runs to 15 residues. CDR3 protein: CASSLGAGNGSPLHF.

This chain uses TRBV20-1 with TRBJ1-2. In germline, CDR1 is DFQATT, CDR2 SNEGSKA (reference sequence). This CDR3 has 14 amino acids. The CDR3 protein is CSAKGQQGNYGYTF.

The J gene is TRBJ2-7, the V gene TRBV5-6; with no DNA, the TCRdb D assignment of TRBD1 cannot be verified. The CDR3 runs to 20 residues. CDR1 SGHDT and CDR2 YYEEEE come from the germline V gene. CDR3 amino acids: CASSLCLVGATSGPSYEQYF.

This chain uses TRBV12-3 or TRBV12-4 with TRBJ2-7; as DNA is missing, the TRBD2 call by TCRdb cannot be tested. This CDR3 is 14 amino acids long. Here the CDR3 reads CASSLTSGGVEQYF.

This rearrangement joins TRBV28 to TRBJ1-2. The CDR3 loop spans 13 amino acids. Germline V gene sequence: CDR1 MDHEN, CDR2 SYDVKM. CDR3 in amino acids: CASSVNNNYGYTF.

The rearrangement uses TRBV5-1 and TRBJ1-2; TCRdb picks TRBD1, but there is no DNA to check that call. This CDR3 is built from 14 residues. Germline CDR1 SGHRS, CDR2 YFSETQ. The CDR3 sequence is CASSLRGVLYGYTF. The complete variable domain, with remaining parts taken from reference TRBV5-1 and TRBJ1-2, reads KAGVTQTPRYLIKTRGQQVTLSCSPISGHRSVSWYQQTPGQGLQFLFEYFSETQRNKGNFPGRFSGRQFSNSRSEMNVSTLELGDSALYLCASSLRGVLYGYTFGSGTRLTVV.

This rearrangement joins TRBV12-3 or TRBV12-4 to TRBJ2-3. This CDR3 is built from 13 residues. This CDR3 is CASSLGEADTQYF.

This CDR3 is CASRPMSDTQYF. The V gene is TRBV7-3, the J gene TRBJ2-3. Germline V lookup: CDR1 SGHTA, CDR2 FQGTGA. The CDR3 extends over 12 amino acids.

The rearrangement joins TRBV27 to TRBJ2-3; the D gene TCRdb calls, TRBD2, cannot be checked with no DNA. The CDR3 extends over 14 amino acids. Per the germline V gene, CDR1 is MNHEY and CDR2 is SMNVEV (reference sequence). This CDR3 is CASSDYTSTDTQYF.

This chain connects TRBV7-2 to TRBJ1-1; TCRdb proposes TRBD1, but this gene call is untestable without DNA. The CDR3 loop spans 13 amino acids. Germline V gives CDR1 SGHTA, CDR2 FQGNSA. CDR3 region: CASSVGQGLETFF.

The J gene is TRBJ2-7, the V gene TRBV27; TCRdb lists TRBD1, though no DNA is available to test this call. The CDR3 is 14 residues long. CDR1 MNHEY and CDR2 SMNVEV come from the germline V gene (reference sequence). The CDR3 loop reads CASSLDRGLGEQYF.

J is TRBJ2-1 and V is TRBV4-2; TCRdb reports TRBD2, a call that lacks DNA to check it against. Germline V gene data show CDR1 as LGHNA and CDR2 as YNFKEQ. The CDR3 has 15 residues. The CDR3 loop is CASSQAAGTRGEQFF.

This chain connects TRBV11-1 to TRBJ1-1. CDR1 and CDR2 (germline): SGHAT, FQDESV (reference sequence). The CDR3 is 13 residues long. The CDR3 is CASSLEAHTEAFF.

The chain is built from TRBV28 and TRBJ2-5. CDR3 size: 11 residues. Germline assignment: CDR1 MDHEN and CDR2 SYDVKM. The CDR3 loop is CASSGTRTQYF.

V usage is TRBV24-1 and J usage is TRBJ2-1; TCRdb outputs TRBD1, but without DNA this stays unchecked. Germline CDR1 and CDR2: KGHDR and SFDVKD. The CDR3 length is 13 residues. The CDR3 spells CAIHGRQNNEQFF.

The chain has TRBV4-1 and TRBJ1-1; lacking DNA, the TRBD1 call made by TCRdb goes unchecked. CDR1 is MGHRA and CDR2 is YSYEKL in the germline V gene. The CDR3 is made up of 12 amino acids. CDR3 sequence reads: CASTGTAYEAFF.

The chain joins TRBV6-2 or TRBV6-3 to TRBJ2-1. This CDR3 spans 12 amino acids. The germline V gene encodes CDR1 MNHEY and CDR2 SVGEGT. The CDR3 reads CASSNSFLEQFF.